The subject of this entry is one T cell receptor (beta chain). The sample originates from a study of control samples from healthy donors and cancer patients. Some clones are missing from TCRdb's copy, which holds only in-frame ones; the method was immunoSEQ multiplex PCR. The sample lists around 140,000 clones, 91% occurring once. This CDR3 has 16 residues. V lost 0 bases and J lost 5; bases outside the gene matches: 5. Germline CDR1 is LGHNA and CDR2 is YSLEER. The clonotype was recovered from a man aged 18 to 35 in good health. The chain uses TRBV4-3 and TRBJ1-4; 8 positions agree with TRBD1. The sample was blood. CDR3 DNA: TGCGCCAGCAGCCAAGAGATCTGGACAGGGAATGAAAAACTGTTTTTT. This translates into CASSQEIWTGNEKLFF.